This TCR beta chain was sequenced during a study of PD-L1 blockade in urothelial cancer. The ends lost 10 bases at V and 5 bases at J; junction bases unmatched: 7. CDR1 and CDR2 (germline): MNHEY, SMNVEV (reference sequence). This CDR3 region has 12 residues. Time point here: pretreatment peripheral blood. Method: immunoSEQ multiplex PCR; TCRdb's copy keeps in-frame clones and lacks some. Of over 75,000 clones listed, more than 75% were seen once; the top ten hold approximately 15%. V gene TRBV27 combines with J gene TRBJ1-2; 7 bases align to TRBD1. Sequenced material: PBMCs, taken around atezolizumab (anti-PD-L1) treatment. The clonotype was recovered from a man in his 60s with urothelial cancer. As DNA, the CDR3 is TGTGCCACCCGGACAGGCGGGTATGGCTACACCTTC. The encoded protein is CATRTGGYGYTF.